The clone carrying this T cell receptor (beta chain) was recorded many times. Its antigen is currently unknown. This entry is derived from a study of human T cells and chemical hapten exposure. About the research overall: An area of 2 cm by around 2 cm on upper inner arm skin received 2% DPC for sensitization.

Specified time point: patch test 1, 2 weeks after DPC sensitization. Described treatment: therapeutic diphenylcyclopropenone sensitization with weekly scalp DPC. Trimming left V 1 base short and J 6 bases short, with 17 bases between. Germline assignment: CDR1 SEHNR and CDR2 FQNEAQ (reference sequence). This CDR3 spans 16 amino acids. Unique molecular identifiers were attached to individual cDNA molecules within the library. TCRdb fed the RACE reads into MiXCR, producing one record per CDR3 protein. The table has more than 80,000 distinct CDR3 sequences, under 9% seen once. Study-level points and caveats: Correlating positively with patch test score were the PT1 expanded TCR counts.

Source: whole blood, taken in connection with sensitization to the hapten diphenylcyclopropenone (DPC). This clonotype was sampled from a woman between 25 and 40 years old with alopecia areata. Some clones in this sample may be carry-over from other donors' samples. V usage is TRBV7-9 and J usage is TRBJ2-3; D may correspond to TRBD1 or TRBD2 (6 bases each). CDR3 sequence reads: CASSLERGGPGDTQYF. The CDR3 DNA reads as TGTGCCAGCAGCTTAGAGCGTGGGGGGCCTGGGGATACGCAGTATTTT.